The entry below gives a single T cell receptor (beta chain) sequence along with its context. Method: immunoSEQ multiplex PCR; TCRdb's copy keeps in-frame clones and lacks some. The sample lists about 220,000 clones; nearly 90% were seen once. This sample stems from a study of blood T cell repertoires in COVID-19. Study-level information: PBMCs, B-cell-depleted T cells, or T cells provided the cDNA or gDNA that made up the material.

V was cut by 7 bases and J by 2 bases, with 9 bases left in between. Germline CDR1 SGDLS, CDR2 YYNGEE. The CDR3 extends over 13 amino acids. The chain employs TRBV9 and TRBJ2-2, with unresolved D. The TCR was taken from a man aged 25-45 years who had been exposed to COVID-19. Sequenced: PBMCs or T cells enriched from blood (not recorded which). The CDR3 reads CASGQINTGELFF. The CDR3 DNA sequence: TGTGCCAGCGGGCAGATAAACACCGGGGAGCTGTTTTTT.